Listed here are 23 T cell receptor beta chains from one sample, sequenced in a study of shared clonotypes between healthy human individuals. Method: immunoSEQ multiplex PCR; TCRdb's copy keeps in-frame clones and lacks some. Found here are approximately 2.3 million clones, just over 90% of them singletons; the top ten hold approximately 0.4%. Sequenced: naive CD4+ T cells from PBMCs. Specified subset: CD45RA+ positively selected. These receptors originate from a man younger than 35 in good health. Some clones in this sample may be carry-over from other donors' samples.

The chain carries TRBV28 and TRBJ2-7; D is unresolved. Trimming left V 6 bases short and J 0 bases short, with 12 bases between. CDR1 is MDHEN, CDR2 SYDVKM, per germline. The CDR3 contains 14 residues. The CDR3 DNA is TGTGCCAGCAGCTCGGACGGAACCTCCTACGAGCAGTACTTC. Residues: CASSSDGTSYEQYF.

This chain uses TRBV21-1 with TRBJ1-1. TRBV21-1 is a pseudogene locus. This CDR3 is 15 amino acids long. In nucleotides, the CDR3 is TGTGCCAGCAGCAAAGCAGGGCTCAATCGTGGTGAAGCTTTCTTT. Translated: CASSKAGLNRGEAFF.

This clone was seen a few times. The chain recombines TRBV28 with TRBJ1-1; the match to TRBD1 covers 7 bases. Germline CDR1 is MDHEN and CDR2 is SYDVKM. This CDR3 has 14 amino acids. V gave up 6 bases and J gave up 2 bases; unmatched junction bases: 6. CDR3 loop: CASSKGAANTEAFF. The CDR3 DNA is TGTGCCAGCAGCAAGGGGGCAGCCAACACTGAAGCTTTCTTT.

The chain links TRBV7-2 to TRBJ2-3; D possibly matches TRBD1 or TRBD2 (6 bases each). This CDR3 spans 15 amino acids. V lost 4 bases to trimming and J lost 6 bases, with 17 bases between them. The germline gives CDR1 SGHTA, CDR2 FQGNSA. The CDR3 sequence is CASSWGDRDTDTQYF. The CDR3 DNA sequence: TGTGCCAGCAGCTGGGGGGATCGGGACACTGATACGCAGTATTTT.

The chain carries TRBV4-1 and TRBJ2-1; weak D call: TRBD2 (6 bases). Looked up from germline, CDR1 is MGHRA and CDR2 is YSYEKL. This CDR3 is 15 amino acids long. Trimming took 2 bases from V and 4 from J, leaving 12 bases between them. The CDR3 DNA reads TGCGCCAGCAGCCAATTTGCGGGAAGGTACAATGAGCAGTTCTTC. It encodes CASSQFAGRYNEQFF.

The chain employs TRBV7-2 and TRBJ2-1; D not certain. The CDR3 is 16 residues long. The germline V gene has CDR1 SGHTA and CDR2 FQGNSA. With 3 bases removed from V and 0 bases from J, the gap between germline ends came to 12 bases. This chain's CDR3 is CASSFRPRSSYNEQFF. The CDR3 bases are TGTGCCAGCAGCTTTAGACCGCGAAGCTCCTACAATGAGCAGTTCTTC.

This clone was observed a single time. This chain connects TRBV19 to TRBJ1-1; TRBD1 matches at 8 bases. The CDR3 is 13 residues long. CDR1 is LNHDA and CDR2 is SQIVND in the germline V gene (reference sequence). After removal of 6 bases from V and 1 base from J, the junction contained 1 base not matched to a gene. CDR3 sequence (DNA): TGTGCCAGTAGGGGACAGGCGAACACTGAAGCTTTCTTT. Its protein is CASRGQANTEAFF. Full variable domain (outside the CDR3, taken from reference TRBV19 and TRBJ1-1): DGGITQSPKYLFRKEGQNVTLSCEQNLNHDAMYWYRQDPGQGLRLIYYSQIVNDFQKGDIAEGYSVSREKKESFPLTVTSAQKNPTAFYLCASRGQANTEAFFGQGTRLTVV.

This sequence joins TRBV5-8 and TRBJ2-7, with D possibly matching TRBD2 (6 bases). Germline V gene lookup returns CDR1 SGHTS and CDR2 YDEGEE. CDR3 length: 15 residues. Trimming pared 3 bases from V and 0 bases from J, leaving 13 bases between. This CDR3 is CASSSGLLSSYEQYF. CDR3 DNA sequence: TGTGCCAGCAGCTCGGGACTCCTAAGCTCCTACGAGCAGTACTTC.

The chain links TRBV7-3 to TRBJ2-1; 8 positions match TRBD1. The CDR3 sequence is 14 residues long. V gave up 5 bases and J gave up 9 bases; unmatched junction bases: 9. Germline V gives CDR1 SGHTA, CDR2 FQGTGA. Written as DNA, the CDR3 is TGTGCCAGCAGCCCCGGACAGGGCGGCATTGAGCAGTTCTTC. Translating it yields CASSPGQGGIEQFF.

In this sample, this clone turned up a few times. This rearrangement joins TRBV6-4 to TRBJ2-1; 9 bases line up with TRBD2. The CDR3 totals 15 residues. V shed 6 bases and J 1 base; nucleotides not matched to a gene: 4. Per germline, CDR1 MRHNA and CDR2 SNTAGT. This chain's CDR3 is CASSPLAGSYNEQFF. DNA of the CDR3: TGTGCCAGCAGCCCGCTAGCGGGGTCCTACAATGAGCAGTTCTTC.

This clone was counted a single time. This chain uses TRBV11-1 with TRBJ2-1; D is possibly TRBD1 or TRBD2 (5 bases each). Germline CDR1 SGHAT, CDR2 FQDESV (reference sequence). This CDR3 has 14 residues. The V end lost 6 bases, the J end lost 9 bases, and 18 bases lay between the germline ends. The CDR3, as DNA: TGTGCCAGCAGGTCTATTCTAGGGGCGGGTGAGCAGTTCTTC. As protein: CASRSILGAGEQFF.

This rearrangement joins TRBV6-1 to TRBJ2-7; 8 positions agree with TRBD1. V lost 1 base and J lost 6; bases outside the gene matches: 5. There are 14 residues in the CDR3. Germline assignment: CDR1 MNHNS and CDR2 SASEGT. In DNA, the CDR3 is TGTGCCAGCAGTGAAGGGACAGGGCAGGGCGAGCAGTACTTC. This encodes CASSEGTGQGEQYF.

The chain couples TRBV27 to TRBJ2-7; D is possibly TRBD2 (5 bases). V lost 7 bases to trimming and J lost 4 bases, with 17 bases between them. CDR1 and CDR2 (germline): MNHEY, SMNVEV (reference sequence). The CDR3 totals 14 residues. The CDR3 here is CASKPPGRGYEQYF. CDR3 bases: TGTGCCAGCAAACCCCCCGGAAGAGGGTACGAGCAGTACTTC.

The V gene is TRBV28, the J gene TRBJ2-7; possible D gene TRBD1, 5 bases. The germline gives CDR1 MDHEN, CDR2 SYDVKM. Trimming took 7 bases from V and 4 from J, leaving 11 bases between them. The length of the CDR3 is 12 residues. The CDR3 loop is CASKTDTYEQYF. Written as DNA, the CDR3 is TGTGCCAGCAAGACGGACACGTACGAGCAGTACTTC.

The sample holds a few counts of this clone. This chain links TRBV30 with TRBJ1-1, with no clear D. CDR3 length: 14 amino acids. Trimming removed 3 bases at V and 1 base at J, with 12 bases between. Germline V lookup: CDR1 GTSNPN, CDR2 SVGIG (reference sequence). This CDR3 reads CAWRPRLSNTEAFF. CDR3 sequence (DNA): TGTGCCTGGAGACCTCGTTTATCGAACACTGAAGCTTTCTTT.

CDR3 residues: CASRIGRVAYNEQFF. The CDR3 bases are TGTGCCAGCAGGATCGGGAGGGTAGCCTACAATGAGCAGTTCTTC. The rearrangement joins TRBV2 to TRBJ2-1; TRBD2 aligns across 8 bases. J lost 2 bases, V lost 6 bases, and 6 bases had no gene match. This CDR3 spans 15 amino acids. Per germline, CDR1 SNHLY and CDR2 FYNNEI. The variable domain in full, with the rest retrieved from reference TRBV2 and TRBJ2-1, is EPEVTQTPSHQVTQMGQEVILRCVPISNHLYFYWYRQILGQKVEFLVSFYNNEISEKSEIFDDQFSVERPDGSNFTLKIRSTKLEDSAMYFCASRIGRVAYNEQFFGPGTRLTVL.

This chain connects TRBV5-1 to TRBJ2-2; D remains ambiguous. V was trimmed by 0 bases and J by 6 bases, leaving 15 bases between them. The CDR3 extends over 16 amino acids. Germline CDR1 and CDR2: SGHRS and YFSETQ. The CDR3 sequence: CASSLGVVRTPGELFF. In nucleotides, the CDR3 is TGCGCCAGCAGCTTGGGGGTTGTCAGGACCCCCGGGGAGCTGTTTTTT.

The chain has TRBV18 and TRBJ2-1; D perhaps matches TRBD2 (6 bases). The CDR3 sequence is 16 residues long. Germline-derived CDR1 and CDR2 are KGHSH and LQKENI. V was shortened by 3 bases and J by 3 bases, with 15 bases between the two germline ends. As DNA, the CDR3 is TGTGCCAGCTCACCCATCGGGGGACGGGTCTACAATGAGCAGTTCTTC. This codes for CASSPIGGRVYNEQFF.

CDR3 protein: CASSTGSEGSGELFF. The CDR3 bases are TGTGCCAGCAGTACAGGGTCTGAGGGGTCCGGGGAGCTGTTTTTT. The V and J genes are TRBV28 and TRBJ2-2, with a possible D match to TRBD1 (6 bases). CDR3 size: 15 residues. In germline, CDR1 is MDHEN, CDR2 SYDVKM. Trimming cost V 5 bases and J 6 bases, with 16 bases left between them.

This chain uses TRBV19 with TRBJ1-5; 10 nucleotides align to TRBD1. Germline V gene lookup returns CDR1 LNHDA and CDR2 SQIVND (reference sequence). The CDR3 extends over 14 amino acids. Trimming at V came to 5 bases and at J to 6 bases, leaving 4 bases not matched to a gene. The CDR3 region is CASSVTGGRQPQHF. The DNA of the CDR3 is TGTGCCAGTAGTGTGACAGGGGGCCGTCAGCCCCAGCATTTT. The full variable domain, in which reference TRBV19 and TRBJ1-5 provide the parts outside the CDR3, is DGGITQSPKYLFRKEGQNVTLSCEQNLNHDAMYWYRQDPGQGLRLIYYSQIVNDFQKGDIAEGYSVSREKKESFPLTVTSAQKNPTAFYLCASSVTGGRQPQHFGDGTRLSIL.

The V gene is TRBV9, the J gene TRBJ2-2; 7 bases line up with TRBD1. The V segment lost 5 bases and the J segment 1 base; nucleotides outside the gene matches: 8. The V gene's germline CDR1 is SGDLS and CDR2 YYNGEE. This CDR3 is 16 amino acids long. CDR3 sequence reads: CASSKPGQRNTGELFF. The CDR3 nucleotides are TGTGCCAGCAGTAAACCGGGACAGAGGAACACCGGGGAGCTGTTTTTT.

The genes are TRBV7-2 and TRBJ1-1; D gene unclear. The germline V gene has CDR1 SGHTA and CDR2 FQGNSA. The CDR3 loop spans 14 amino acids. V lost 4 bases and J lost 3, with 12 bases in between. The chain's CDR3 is CASSSDVYDTEAFF. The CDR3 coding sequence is TGTGCCAGCAGCTCCGACGTCTACGACACTGAAGCTTTCTTT.

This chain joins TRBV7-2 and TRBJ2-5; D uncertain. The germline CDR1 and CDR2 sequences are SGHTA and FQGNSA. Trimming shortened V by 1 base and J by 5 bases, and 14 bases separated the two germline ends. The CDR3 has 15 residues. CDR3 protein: CASSLVARTRETQYF. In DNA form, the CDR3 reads TGTGCCAGCAGCTTAGTTGCACGCACCAGGGAGACCCAGTACTTC.